Listed below are T cell receptor beta chains from one sample, sequenced in a study of blood T cells in healthy people across ages. Each CDR3 protein is one row after TCRdb ran MiXCR on the 5' RACE reads. The table has 1.5 million to 2 million distinct CDR3 sequences, roughly 27% seen once; the top ten hold 7.7%. The sequenced sample was blood. These receptors came from a woman in her twenties or thirties in good health. The CDR3 runs from the conserved cysteine through the conserved F or W. The D gene is left open where the match is weak. A clone size is listed for some rows: how often the clone was seen (once, few, many), or a class if it is expanded.

NA	14	TRBV12-5	TRBJ1-1	NA	CASGLGPGSTEAFF	TGTGCTAGTGGTTTGGGCCCCGGGTCCACTGAAGCTTTCTTT
few	14	TRBV5-6	TRBJ2-5	NA	CASSPLSASGTQYF	TGTGCCAGCAGCCCTTTGTCCGCATCGGGGACCCAGTACTTC
NA	13	TRBV7-9	TRBJ2-2	NA	CASSLLAFGELFF	TGTGCCAGTAGCTTACTTGCATTCGGGGAGCTGTTTTTT
NA	12	TRBV20-1	TRBJ1-2	NA	CSASRRDYGYTF	TGCAGTGCTAGCCGCAGGGACTATGGCTACACCTTC
many	16	TRBV29-1	TRBJ2-3	NA	CSVVPAYLRSTDTQYF	TGCAGCGTTGTTCCTGCCTATCTTAGGTCCACAGATACGCAGTATTTT
NA	15	TRBV7-9	TRBJ2-4	NA	CASSLGTGRFYEQHF	TGTGCCAGCAGTTTAGGCACCGGGAGATTCTACGAGCAGCACTTC
few	16	TRBV28	TRBJ2-2	NA	CASSLARGRRTGELFF	TGTGCCAGCAGTTTAGCCAGGGGAAGACGTACCGGGGAGCTGTTTTTT
few	16	TRBV20-1	TRBJ2-1	TRBD2	CSARGPLAGGDNEQFF	TGCAGTGCTAGAGGTCCCTTAGCGGGAGGCGACAATGAGCAGTTCTTC
NA	14	TRBV20-1	TRBJ2-7	TRBD1	CSAKRGTGADEQYF	TGCAGTGCGAAACGTGGGACAGGGGCCGACGAGCAGTACTTC
NA	13	TRBV6-6	TRBJ1-1	NA	CASQDGQNTEAFF	TGTGCCAGCCAAGACGGACAAAACACTGAAGCTTTCTTT
few	14	TRBV10-2	TRBJ1-1	NA	CASNPTGRNTEAFF	TGCGCCAGCAACCCCACAGGAAGGAACACTGAAGCTTTCTTT
few	16	TRBV4-2	TRBJ2-7	NA	CASSHSGRNLGYEQYF	TGTGCCAGCAGCCACTCTGGCCGTAATCTGGGGTACGAGCAGTACTTC
few	14	TRBV7-9	TRBJ1-6	NA	CASSLGRSNSPLHF	TGTGCCAGCAGCTTGGGCAGATCAAATTCACCCCTCCACTTT
NA	17	TRBV4-3	TRBJ2-5	NA	CASSPRVAEGPYNEQYF	TGCGCCAGCAGCCCCCGGGTAGCGGAAGGCCCCTACAATGAGCAGTACTTC
many	12	TRBV12-3/TRBV12-4	TRBJ2-4	NA	CASSRDLSIQYF	TGTGCCAGCAGTCGGGACTTATCCATTCAGTACTTC
few	17	TRBV6-1	TRBJ2-3	NA	CASSDFGTGPLMDTQYF	TGTGCCAGCAGTGATTTTGGGACGGGCCCACTGATGGATACGCAGTATTTT
few	15	TRBV3-1	TRBJ1-6	NA	CASNLRGRDNSPLHF	TGTGCCAGCAACCTCCGAGGGAGGGATAATTCACCCCTCCACTTT
NA	16	TRBV9	TRBJ2-1	TRBD1	CASSAPQGAVFDKQFF	TGTGCCAGCAGCGCGCCTCAGGGGGCTGTTTTCGATAAGCAGTTCTTC
few	13	TRBV7-3	TRBJ2-5	NA	CASSFSTGETQYF	TGTGCCAGCAGCTTCTCAACAGGGGAGACCCAGTACTTC
NA	15	TRBV20-1	TRBJ2-5	TRBD2	CSMELAGGPMETQYF	TGCAGTATGGAACTAGCGGGGGGGCCGATGGAGACCCAGTACTTC
NA	15	TRBV6-2/TRBV6-3	TRBJ2-3	TRBD2	CASSYGGDWLDTQYF	TGTGCCAGCAGTTACGGGGGGGACTGGTTGGATACGCAGTATTTT
many	16	TRBV25-1	TRBJ2-7	TRBD2	CASSEGQASGPYEQYF	TGTGCCAGCAGTGAAGGGCAGGCTAGCGGTCCCTACGAGCAGTACTTC
many	14	TRBV29-1	TRBJ2-7	TRBD1	CSVDRHLTGSEQYF	TGCAGCGTGGACCGACACTTGACAGGGTCCGAGCAGTACTTC
few	18	TRBV5-1	TRBJ1-2	TRBD1	CASSSHDGTGVVNYGYTF	TGCGCCAGCAGCTCACACGACGGGACAGGAGTAGTTAACTATGGCTACACCTTC
many	15	TRBV20-1	TRBJ2-7	TRBD1	CSATRTGATSYEQYF	TGCAGTGCTACCCGGACAGGGGCGACCTCCTACGAGCAGTACTTC
NA	15	TRBV6-1	TRBJ1-1	NA	CASSDSAASLPEAFF	TGTGCCAGCAGTGATTCGGCAGCCTCGCTCCCTGAAGCTTTCTTT
NA	15	TRBV6-5	TRBJ2-3	TRBD2	CASRRSGITRDTQYF	TGTGCCAGCAGGAGAAGCGGGATTACCCGGGATACGCAGTATTTT
NA	10	TRBV20-1	TRBJ1-2	NA	CSARDSGYTF	TGCAGTGCTAGGGACAGTGGCTACACCTTC
many	17	TRBV4-1	TRBJ2-6	NA	CASSQAESRSGANVLTF	TGCGCCAGCAGCCAAGCGGAAAGTCGCTCTGGGGCCAACGTCCTGACTTTC
NA	15	TRBV7-2	TRBJ1-1	TRBD1	CASSSKGTVRTEAFF	TGTGCCAGCAGCTCAAAGGGGACAGTGAGGACTGAAGCTTTCTTT
few	16	TRBV21-1	TRBJ1-2	NA	CAGSKVKVRGPFGYTF	TGTGCCGGCAGCAAAGTTAAGGTCAGGGGGCCGTTTGGCTACACCTTC
many	16	TRBV15	TRBJ1-2	NA	CATSRDGGAINYGYTF	TGTGCCACCAGCAGAGATGGGGGGGCAATCAACTATGGCTACACCTTC
many	13	TRBV12-3/TRBV12-4	TRBJ2-7	TRBD1	CASSRDRIHEQYF	TGTGCCAGCAGCCGGGACAGAATCCACGAGCAGTACTTC
many	12	TRBV3-1	TRBJ1-1	TRBD1	CASRTGGTEAFF	TGTGCCAGCAGGACAGGGGGCACTGAAGCTTTCTTT
NA	16	TRBV7-2	TRBJ2-3	NA	CASSLLEGWGTDTQYF	TGTGCCAGCAGCTTATTGGAGGGCTGGGGCACAGATACGCAGTATTTT
many	13	TRBV28	TRBJ1-6	NA	CASTVNYNSPLHF	TGTGCCAGCACGGTCAACTATAATTCACCCCTCCACTTT
many	14	TRBV12-3/TRBV12-4	TRBJ2-7	NA	CASSFDGGEYEQYF	TGTGCCAGCAGTTTTGACGGGGGCGAATACGAGCAGTACTTC
few	11	TRBV29-1	TRBJ2-1	NA	CSVATGEEQFF	TGCAGCGTGGCCACAGGAGAGGAGCAGTTCTTC
NA	16	TRBV15	TRBJ1-5	NA	CATSRDHSGSNQPQHF	TGTGCCACCAGCAGAGATCATAGTGGAAGCAATCAGCCCCAGCATTTT
once	15	TRBV5-1	TRBJ2-2	NA	CASSLDSQGTGELFF	TGCGCCAGCAGCTTGGATAGTCAGGGGACCGGGGAGCTGTTTTTT
few	16	TRBV2	TRBJ2-4	NA	CASSEMAPGGKNIQYF	TGTGCCAGCAGTGAAATGGCTCCCGGGGGCAAAAACATTCAGTACTTC
NA	13	TRBV28	TRBJ2-3	NA	CASSSPTGWAQYF	TGTGCCAGCAGTTCGCCGACTGGTTGGGCGCAGTATTTT